These 6 T cell receptor beta chains came from one sample sequenced in a study of T-cell reconstitution after alpha-beta-depleted transplantation in children. A TCRbeta library incorporating unique molecular identifiers was prepared. TCRdb re-derived calls from the PCR reads in MiXCR, one entry per CDR3 protein. The top ten clones hold around 15% of a sample with 500,000 or so distinct CDR3 sequences, over 10% of them seen once. This specimen was PBMCs, mostly from graft donor cells, taken 180 days after TCRalphabeta/CD19-depleted stem cell transplant. The receptors come from a female patient aged 2-9 years who had a stem cell transplant for aplastic anemia, so the T cells may come from the graft donor.

This clonotype turned up a few times. J is TRBJ2-7 and V is TRBV20-1; 8 bases agree with TRBD2. CDR3 length: 14 amino acids. Trimming took 5 bases from V and 6 from J; bases not matched to a gene: 12. Germline lookup yields CDR1 DFQATT and CDR2 SNEGSKA (reference sequence). The CDR3 coding sequence is TGCAGTGCTGGACCGGGACTAGGGATTAGCGAGCAGTACTTC. This translates into CSAGPGLGISEQYF.

This clonotype was recorded at least ten times. The genes are TRBV20-1 and TRBJ1-5, with D perhaps TRBD1 (5 bases). V was shortened by 5 bases and J by 3 bases, with 20 bases between the two germline ends. CDR1 is DFQATT, CDR2 SNEGSKA, per germline (reference sequence). The CDR3 length is 16 residues. DNA of the CDR3: TGCAGTGCTTCGGCGGGGGGAGTTTTTGCCAATCAGCCCCAGCATTTT. This sequence encodes CSASAGGVFANQPQHF.

This clonotype came up a few times. The chain links TRBV7-2 to TRBJ1-6; weak D call: TRBD1 (6 bases). The V gene lost 6 bases and the J gene lost 5 bases, with 14 bases spanning the gap. CDR1 and CDR2 from the germline V gene are SGHTA and FQGNSA. CDR3 size: 15 residues. The CDR3 region has the DNA TGTGCCAGCAGTTCGGACAGATCCCATAATTCACCCCTCCACTTT. Translating it yields CASSSDRSHNSPLHF.

The chain couples TRBV27 to TRBJ2-1, with 8 positions matching TRBD2. V lost 1 base, J lost 8 bases, and 7 bases stayed unmatched. This CDR3 has 15 residues. Germline lookup yields CDR1 MNHEY and CDR2 SMNVEV (reference sequence). Here the CDR3 DNA reads TGTGCCAGCAGTTTATACGGGAGGGACCTCGATGAGCAGTTCTTC. It encodes CASSLYGRDLDEQFF.

J is TRBJ2-7 and V is TRBV18; D may match TRBD1 or TRBD2 (5 bases each). CDR1 is KGHSH and CDR2 is LQKENI in the germline V gene. V lost 3 bases and J lost 3, with 18 bases in between. This CDR3 region has 16 residues. CDR3 nucleotide sequence: TGTGCCAGCTCACCGGGTCCGGGACGAATAAACTACGAGCAGTACGTC. Amino acid sequence: CASSPGPGRINYEQYV.

This clonotype occurred many times. The chain has TRBV20-1 and TRBJ2-3; tentatively, D is TRBD2 (6 bases). The CDR3 is 15 amino acids. V shed 4 bases and J shed 2 bases, with 16 bases lying between them. CDR1 is DFQATT, CDR2 SNEGSKA, per germline (reference sequence). CDR3 DNA sequence: TGCAGTGCTAAAGCCGGGACTTCCCCCACAGATACGCAGTATTTT. Its protein is CSAKAGTSPTDTQYF.